The T cell receptor beta chain under discussion was sequenced for a study of T cell repertoires in cytomegalovirus infection. As for the study in general: Peptides in the study included HLA-C-restricted and HLA-B-restricted CMV epitopes. Indicated by public TCR beta signatures were CMV infection and matching HLA type. Study-wide results and limits: Identification of carriers of CMV plus the relevant HLA was achieved through cumulative public TCR beta family frequency. In two of eight donors, the top clonotype was HLA-C-restricted CMV-specific.

In the case of this clonotype: The antigen remains unidentified.

Germline CDR1 is SQVTM and CDR2 is ANQGSEA. CDR3 size: 12 residues. The V segment lost 8 bases and the J segment 4 bases; nucleotides outside the gene matches: 7. MiXCR, applied by TCRdb to the reads, yields one record per CDR3 protein. The table includes about 830,000 distinct CDR3 sequences, 32% detected once. The sequenced sample was cultured CD8+ T cells from PBMCs, obtained from culture after CMV antigen stimulation. The chain uses TRBV29-1 and TRBJ1-1; TRBD1 matches at 7 bases. The sequence came from a human donor in good health (CMV status not recorded). Some clones in this sample may be carry-over from other donors' samples. The CDR3 spells CSFQGGGTEAFF. CDR3 in DNA: TGCAGCTTCCAGGGGGGGGGCACTGAAGCTTTCTTT.